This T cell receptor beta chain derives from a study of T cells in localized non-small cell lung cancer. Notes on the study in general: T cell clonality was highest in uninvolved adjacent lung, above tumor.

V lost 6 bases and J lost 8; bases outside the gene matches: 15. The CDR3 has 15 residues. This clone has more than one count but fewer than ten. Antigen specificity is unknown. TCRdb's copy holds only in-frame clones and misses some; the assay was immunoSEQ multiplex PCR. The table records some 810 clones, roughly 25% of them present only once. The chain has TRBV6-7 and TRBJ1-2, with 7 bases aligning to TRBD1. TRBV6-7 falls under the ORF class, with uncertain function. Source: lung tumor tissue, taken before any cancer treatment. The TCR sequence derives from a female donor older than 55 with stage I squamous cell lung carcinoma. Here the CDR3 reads CASSAGGTAGRGYTF. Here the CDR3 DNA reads TGTGCCAGCAGCGCCGGGGGGACAGCTGGGAGAGGCTACACCTTC.